The present T cell receptor (beta chain) was sequenced within a study of blood T cell repertoires in COVID-19. The overall study: Sources were T cells, B-cell-depleted T cells, or PBMCs; the material itself was cDNA or gDNA.

Authors' data handling: Reference gene primers were amplified, and this amplification served to estimate nucleated cell counts. Only in-frame clones appear in the TCRdb table, and some are missing; sequencing was by immunoSEQ multiplex PCR. V and J calls plus clone size are reproduced from that table; the DNA served to infer D and trimming. The sample lists hundreds of thousands of clones, 86% seen once, with roughly 2% in the top ten. This CDR3 has 14 residues. V was shortened by 10 bases and J by 2 bases, with 15 bases between the two germline ends. Germline CDR1 and CDR2: SEHNR and FQNEAQ (reference sequence).

The sequenced sample consisted of peripheral blood. V usage is TRBV7-9 and J usage is TRBJ1-3, with a possible D match to TRBD1 (5 bases). This clonotype was sampled from a woman in her forties or fifties with acute or convalescent COVID-19. The CDR3 protein is CATSFRGAGNTIYF. In DNA, the CDR3 is TGTGCCACCTCGTTTAGGGGCGCTGGAAACACCATATATTTT.